This T cell receptor beta chain stems from a study of blood T cell repertoires in COVID-19. Whole-study context: T cells, B-cell-depleted T cells, or PBMCs supplied cDNA or gDNA.

As originally analysed: Nucleated cell counts were estimated from reference gene primer amplification. Measured with immunoSEQ multiplex PCR; TCRdb has only the in-frame clones, and not every one. V, J and clone size are those of that table, while D and trimming were read from the DNA. This sample has over 200,000 clones, with more than 75% found just once. Trimming took off 6 bases at V and 7 bases at J, with 15 bases between the two ends. CDR3 length: 14 residues. Germline-derived CDR1 and CDR2 are MDHEN and SYDVKM. The gene calls are TRBV28 and TRBJ1-4, with D perhaps TRBD1 (6 bases). Material: peripheral blood. This receptor was identified in a man of 80 years or more with acute or convalescent COVID-19. CDR3 in amino acids: CASRRTARIEKLFF. CDR3 DNA sequence: TGTGCCAGCAGACGGACAGCTCGCATTGAAAAACTGTTTTTT.